This T cell receptor beta chain was recorded in a study of T cell responses to AZD1222 COVID-19 vaccine. Overall study context: Pooling covered second doses at about 4 or about 12 weeks.

As to this clone: As yet, its antigen is unknown.

CDR3 length: 14 residues. The germline gives CDR1 MDHEN, CDR2 SYDVKM. J was trimmed by 2 bases and V by 5 bases; bases with no gene match: 5. Study-wide results and limits: CD4 TCRs linked to vaccination spanned spike, dominating at 160-218 and 743-854. White British ancestry dominated among donors, who included more females, and clonal diversity was possibly underestimated. At baseline, seropositivity was found in only 6 or 7 AZD1222 recipients.

Assay: immunoSEQ multiplex PCR; the TCRdb copy retains only in-frame clones and omits some. The table shows approximately 140,000 clones, with approximately 90% occurring only once. The rearrangement joins TRBV28 to TRBJ2-5; 7 bases line up with TRBD1. This specimen consisted of peripheral blood, obtained on day 0 of AZD1222 vaccination. This clonotype originated in an adult in good health. The CDR3 reads CASSADREQETQYF. The DNA for the CDR3 is TGTGCCAGCAGTGCAGACAGGGAACAAGAGACCCAGTACTTC.